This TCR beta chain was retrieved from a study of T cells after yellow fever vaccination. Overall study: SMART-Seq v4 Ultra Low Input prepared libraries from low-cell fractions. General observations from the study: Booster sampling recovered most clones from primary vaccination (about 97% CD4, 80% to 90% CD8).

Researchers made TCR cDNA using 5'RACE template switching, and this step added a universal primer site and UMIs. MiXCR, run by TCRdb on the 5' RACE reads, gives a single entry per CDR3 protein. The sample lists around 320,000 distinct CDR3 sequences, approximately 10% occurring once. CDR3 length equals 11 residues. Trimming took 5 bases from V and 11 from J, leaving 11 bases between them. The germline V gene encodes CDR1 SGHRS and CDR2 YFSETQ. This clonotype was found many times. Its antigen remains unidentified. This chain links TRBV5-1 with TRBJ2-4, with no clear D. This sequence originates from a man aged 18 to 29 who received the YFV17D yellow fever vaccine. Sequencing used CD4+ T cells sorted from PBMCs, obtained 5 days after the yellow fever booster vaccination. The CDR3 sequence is CASRHETLQYF. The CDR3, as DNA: TGCGCCAGCAGGCACGAAACTCTTCAGTACTTC.